This is a list of T cell receptor beta chains from one sample in a study of OX40 agonist ivuxolimab in advanced cancers. Measured with immunoSEQ multiplex PCR; TCRdb has only the in-frame clones, and not every one. The data hold over 75,000 clones, with 87% observed a single time. Material: CD4+ or CD8+ T cells sorted from blood, obtained in a trial of the OX40 agonist ivuxolimab. The receptors originated from an adult with an advanced solid tumor such as melanoma, head and neck, liver or kidney cancer. The CDR3 runs from the conserved cysteine through the conserved F or W. The D gene is left open where the match is weak. Expanded clones get a size class; other rows say once, few or many, or leave the size out.

clone size	V gene	D gene	J gene	CDR3 DNA	CDR3 protein
.	TRBV4-2	.	TRBJ2-7	TGTGCCGGCAGCCAAGATCGGGCTACCTACGAGCAGTACTTC	CAGSQDRATYEQYF
.	TRBV7-8	.	TRBJ2-1	TGTGCCAGCAGCTTCAACAAAGGGGGCTACAATGAGCAGTTCTTC	CASSFNKGGYNEQFF
.	TRBV5-4	.	TRBJ1-6	TGTGCCAGCAGCTTGGGGATAAGTAATTCACCCCTCCACTTT	CASSLGISNSPLHF
.	TRBV7-3	TRBD2	TRBJ2-3	TGTGCCAGCAGCTTAGACCAGCGGGGGAGCACAGATACGCAGTATTTT	CASSLDQRGSTDTQYF
.	TRBV2	TRBD1	TRBJ1-3	TGTGCCAGCAGTGAATTAGGACAGGGGGCGAAATTTGGAAACACCATATATTTT	CASSELGQGAKFGNTIYF
.	TRBV5-1	.	TRBJ2-2	TGCGCCAGCAGCAACGACTACACGACTGCGAACACCGGGGAGCTGTTTTTT	CASSNDYTTANTGELFF
.	TRBV30	TRBD1	TRBJ1-5	TGTGCCTGGAGCCGCCAGCAGGGGGAGGGTAGGGGCCAGCATTTT	CAWSRQQGEGRGQHF
.	TRBV10-3	.	TRBJ2-7	TGTGCCATCAGTGAGTCAGGACTTCCCGAGCAGTACTTC	CAISESGLPEQYF
few	TRBV7-9	.	TRBJ1-4	TGTGCCAGCAGCCCCCGGGGACGGGAAAATGAAAAACTGTTTTTT	CASSPRGRENEKLFF
.	TRBV27	.	TRBJ2-7	TGTGCCAGCAGTTGGGACGTCGCAGGCTACGAGCAGTACTTC	CASSWDVAGYEQYF
.	TRBV19	TRBD1	TRBJ1-1	TGTGCCAGTAGTCGCCGACAGGGGACTGAAGCTTTCTTT	CASSRRQGTEAFF
.	TRBV7-3	.	TRBJ2-3	TGTGCCAGCAGCTCAGAAATCACAGATACGCAGTATTTT	CASSSEITDTQYF
.	TRBV19	.	TRBJ1-2	TGTGCCAGTAGTTGGCAGGCGGCTAACTATGGCTACACCTTC	CASSWQAANYGYTF
.	TRBV5-4	.	TRBJ2-2	TGTGCCAGCAGCTTAGGGAGAAACACCGGGGAGCTGTTTTTT	CASSLGRNTGELFF
few	TRBV19	TRBD1	TRBJ1-3	TGTGCCAGTAGGCCCGACAGGGTCTCTGGAAACACCATATATTTT	CASRPDRVSGNTIYF
.	TRBV6-6	.	TRBJ1-5	TGTGCCAGCAGCCGGACTGATCAGCCCCAGCATTTT	CASSRTDQPQHF
.	TRBV11-2	TRBD2	TRBJ2-1	TGTGCCAGCAGCTCGCAGCCCCTCTTAGCGGGAGGCCTTAACAATGAGCAGTTCTTC	CASSSQPLLAGGLNNEQFF
once	TRBV14	TRBD1	TRBJ1-2	TGTGCCAGCAGGCGACAGGGTGATTATGGCTACACCTTC	CASRRQGDYGYTF
few	TRBV21-1	.	TRBJ1-6	TGTGCCAGCAGCTCAGTAACCGGGACAGGGCCTAATTCACCCCTCCACTTT	CASSSVTGTGPNSPLHF
.	TRBV9	.	TRBJ1-6	TGTGCCAGCAGCCCCTCTAGGGATTCACCCCTCCACTTT	CASSPSRDSPLHF
.	TRBV28	.	TRBJ1-5	TGTGCCAGCAGCCGAAACAATCAGCCCCAGCATTTT	CASSRNNQPQHF
few	TRBV20-1	TRBD1	TRBJ1-1	TGCAGTGCTAGGAAGGGACAGAGGGCTTTCTTT	CSARKGQRAFF
once	TRBV18	TRBD1	TRBJ2-3	TGTGCCAGCTCACCGGGACAGGATGATACGCAGTATTTT	CASSPGQDDTQYF
.	TRBV6-1	.	TRBJ2-1	TGTGCCAGCAGTGACCCAGGGGTGACCTACAATGAGCAGTTCTTC	CASSDPGVTYNEQFF
.	TRBV7-2	.	TRBJ2-4	TGTGCCAGCAGCTTAGCGTGGGCCGGGGACATTCAGTACTTC	CASSLAWAGDIQYF
.	TRBV28	.	TRBJ2-1	TGTGCCAGCAGTTTAAACCTAGCCAATGAGCAGTTCTTC	CASSLNLANEQFF
.	TRBV6-5	.	TRBJ2-7	TGTGCCAGCAGTGGACTTTACGAGCAGTACTTC	CASSGLYEQYF
.	TRBV19	.	TRBJ2-2	TGTGCCAGTTGTAAGCTCTTGAACACCGGGGAGCTGTTTTTT	CASCKLLNTGELFF
.	TRBV9	.	TRBJ1-1	TGTGCCAGCAGCCCGGGGGGGGCCATGAACACTGAAGCTTTCTTT	CASSPGGAMNTEAFF
once	TRBV10-1	TRBD2	TRBJ2-7	TGCGCCAGCGGGACTAGCTCCTACGAGCAGTACTTC	CASGTSSYEQYF
once	TRBV7-6	.	TRBJ2-3	TGTGCCAGCAGTTCGATCGCTAGCACAGATACGCAGTATTTT	CASSSIASTDTQYF
.	TRBV9	TRBD2	TRBJ2-2	TGTGCCAGCAGCCCCCCGGGGGGAGCGGGGACGTCGAACACCGGGGAGCTGTTTTTT	CASSPPGGAGTSNTGELFF
.	TRBV7-2	TRBD2	TRBJ2-5	TGTGCCAGCAGCTTACCTCTAGCGGCTCCGGAGACCCAGTACTTC	CASSLPLAAPETQYF
.	TRBV7-9	.	TRBJ1-1	TGTGCCAGCAGCTTAAAGGGCCAGCGGACTGAAGCTTTCTTT	CASSLKGQRTEAFF
.	TRBV15	.	TRBJ1-2	TGTGCCACCAGCTCAAACCCGCTACGGGCTAGCTACACCTTC	CATSSNPLRASYTF
.	TRBV18	.	TRBJ1-2	TGTGCCAGCTCAACAGGACCTGATGGCTACACCTTC	CASSTGPDGYTF
.	TRBV5-4	.	TRBJ2-5	TGTGCCAGCAGCTTGGCCGACCCCCCGGGGGCGGGGACCCAGTACTTC	CASSLADPPGAGTQYF
.	TRBV11-2	.	TRBJ2-5	TGTGCCAGCAGCCACCCCGGCCCCGGGGGAAGTCAAGAGACCCAGTACTTC	CASSHPGPGGSQETQYF